Reported below is one TCR beta chain. Its matching antigen is unknown. Additional DNA sequences in this sample encode the identical CDR3. The data were produced by immunoSEQ multiplex PCR, yet TCRdb's version contains in-frame clones alone and is incomplete. This repertoire shows more than 95,000 clones, nearly 95% found once; its top ten account for 4% to 5.5%. This entry belongs to a study of T cell responses to AZD1222 COVID-19 vaccine. In the study overall: Investigators merged groups given second doses at roughly 4 or roughly 12 weeks.

The germline V gene has CDR1 SGHRS and CDR2 YFSETQ. CDR3 size: 14 residues. V was pared by 5 bases and J by 4 bases, with 6 bases of the junction left unmatched. Study observations and caveats: Rises in breadth and depth of Spike-specific TCRs came after two AZD1222 doses. The donor cohort was predominantly white British with a female majority, and clonal diversity may have been underestimated. Among AZD1222 vaccinees, only 5 to 7 were seropositive at baseline.

The sample in question was peripheral blood, obtained on day 0 of AZD1222 vaccination. V is TRBV5-1 and J is TRBJ2-3, with 8 bases identical to TRBD1. The receptor comes from an adult in good health. The CDR3 here is CASSLTGGADTQYF. CDR3 coding DNA: TGCGCCAGCAGTCTCACAGGGGGAGCAGATACGCAGTATTTT.